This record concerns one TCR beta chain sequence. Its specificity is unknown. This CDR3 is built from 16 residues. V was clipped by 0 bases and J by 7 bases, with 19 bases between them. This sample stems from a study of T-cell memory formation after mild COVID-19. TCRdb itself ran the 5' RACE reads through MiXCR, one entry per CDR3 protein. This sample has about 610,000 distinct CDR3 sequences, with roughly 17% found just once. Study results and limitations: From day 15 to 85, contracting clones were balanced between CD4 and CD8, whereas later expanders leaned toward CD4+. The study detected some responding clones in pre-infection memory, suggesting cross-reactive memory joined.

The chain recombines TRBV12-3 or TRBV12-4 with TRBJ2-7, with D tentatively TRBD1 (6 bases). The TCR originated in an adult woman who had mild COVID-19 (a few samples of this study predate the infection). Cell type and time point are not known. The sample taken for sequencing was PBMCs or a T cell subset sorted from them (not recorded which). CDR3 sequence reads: CASSLAGQIPSGEQYF. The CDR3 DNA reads TGTGCCAGCAGTTTAGCGGGACAAATCCCTTCCGGAGAGCAGTACTTC.